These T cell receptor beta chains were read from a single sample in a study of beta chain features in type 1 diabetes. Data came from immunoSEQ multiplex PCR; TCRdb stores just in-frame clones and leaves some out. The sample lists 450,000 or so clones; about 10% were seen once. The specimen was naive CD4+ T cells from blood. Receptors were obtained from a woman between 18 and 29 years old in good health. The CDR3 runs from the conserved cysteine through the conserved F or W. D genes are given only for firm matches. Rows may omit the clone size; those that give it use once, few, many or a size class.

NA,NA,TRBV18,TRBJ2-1,TGTGCCAGCTCGCAGAAAAATGAGCAGTTCTTC,CASSQKNEQFF
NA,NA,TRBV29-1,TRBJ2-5,TGCAGCCCGAGGGCAGGTTCGGAGACCCAGTACTTC,CSPRAGSETQYF
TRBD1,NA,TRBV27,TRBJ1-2,TGTGCCAGCAGAGGGACAGGGGGCGGCTATGGCTACACCTTC,CASRGTGGGYGYTF
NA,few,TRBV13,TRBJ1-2,TGTGCCAGCAGCTTGAGAATTGGTGGCTACACCTTC,CASSLRIGGYTF
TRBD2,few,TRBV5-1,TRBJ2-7,TGCGCCAGCAGCATCGGGACTAGCTTTCTCTACGAGCAGTACTTC,CASSIGTSFLYEQYF
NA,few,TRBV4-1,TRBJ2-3,TGCGCCAGCAGCCAAGATAGGAGCGGAGGCACAGATACGCAGTATTTT,CASSQDRSGGTDTQYF
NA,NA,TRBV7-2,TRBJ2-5,TGTGCCAGCAGCTTATTCGGGAACTTCTGGGAGACCCAGTACTTC,CASSLFGNFWETQYF
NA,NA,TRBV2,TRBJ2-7,TGTGCCAGCAGGGCGGAGCGGGTGAGAGACGAGCAGTACTTC,CASRAERVRDEQYF
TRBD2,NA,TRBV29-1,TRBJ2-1,TGCAGCGGGAGCACTAGCGGGGGACACAATGAGCAGTTCTTC,CSGSTSGGHNEQFF
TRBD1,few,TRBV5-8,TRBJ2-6,TGTGCCAGCAGCCTAGGAGACAGGGTTGGGGCCAACGTCCTGACTTTC,CASSLGDRVGANVLTF
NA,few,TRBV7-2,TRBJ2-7,TGTGCCAGCAGCCCTGGCTTCGAGCAGTACTTC,CASSPGFEQYF
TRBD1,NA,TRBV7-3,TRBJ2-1,TGTGCCAGCAGCTCCACAGGGGGCAATGAGCAGTTCTTC,CASSSTGGNEQFF
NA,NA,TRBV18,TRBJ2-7,TGTGCCAGCTCACCCCGGCAGCTCTACGAGCAGTACTTC,CASSPRQLYEQYF
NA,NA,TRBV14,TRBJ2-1,TGTGCCAGCAGCCAGGGAGCGTTGGTCCTCATGGGGTATGGTGAGCAGTTCTTC,CASSQGALVLMGYGEQFF
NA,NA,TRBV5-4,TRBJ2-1,TGTGCCAGCGCGGGTGACTACAATGAGCAGTTCTTC,CASAGDYNEQFF
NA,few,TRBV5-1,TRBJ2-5,TGCGCCAGCAGCTCGCGTAATAAAGAGACCCAGTACTTC,CASSSRNKETQYF
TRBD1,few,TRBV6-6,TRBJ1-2,TGTGCCAGCAGTACATCCCGCCCGGGACAGGAATATGGCTACACCTTC,CASSTSRPGQEYGYTF
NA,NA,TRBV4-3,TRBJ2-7,TGCGCCAGCAGCCAGAATAGCGGATGGGACGCCTACGAGCAGTACTTC,CASSQNSGWDAYEQYF
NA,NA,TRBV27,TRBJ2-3,TGTGCCAGCAGAAAAATACAGGGTGAGGCAGATACGCAGTATTTT,CASRKIQGEADTQYF
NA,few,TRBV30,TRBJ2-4,TGTGCCTGGGGGGCGAGGCTATTAGCCAAAAACATTCAGTACTTC,CAWGARLLAKNIQYF
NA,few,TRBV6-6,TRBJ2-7,TGTGCCAGCAGTTTCCTGGACCGGGACCGTAAGGTCGAGCAGTACTTC,CASSFLDRDRKVEQYF
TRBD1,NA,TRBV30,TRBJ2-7,TGTGCCTGGAAATTAAAGGGGGCGGCCGTCTACGAGCAGTACTTC,CAWKLKGAAVYEQYF
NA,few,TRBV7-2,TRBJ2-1,TGTGCCAGCAGCTTCTACGGTTCCTACAATGAGCAGTTCTTC,CASSFYGSYNEQFF
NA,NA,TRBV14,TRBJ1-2,TGTGCCAGCAGCTCGCTCGGGTCGTCTGGGGGCTACACCTTC,CASSSLGSSGGYTF
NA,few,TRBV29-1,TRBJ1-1,TGCAGCGCCGCTGCAGGGAACACTGAAGCTTTCTTT,CSAAAGNTEAFF
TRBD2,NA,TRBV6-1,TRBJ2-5,TGTGCCAGCAGTGGGACTAGTCGCCCAGAGACCCAGTACTTC,CASSGTSRPETQYF
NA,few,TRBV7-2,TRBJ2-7,TGTGCCAGCAGCTTCGGCCAAACGAGCTCCTACGAGCAGTACTTC,CASSFGQTSSYEQYF
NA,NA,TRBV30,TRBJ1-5,TGTGCCTGGAGCGAGGGTGGCAATCAGCCCCAGCATTTT,CAWSEGGNQPQHF
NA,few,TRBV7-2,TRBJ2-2,TGTGCCAGCAGCCCGACCCGGGACACCGGGGAGCTGTTTTTT,CASSPTRDTGELFF
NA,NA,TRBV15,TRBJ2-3,TGTGCCACCAGTGGCAGGATCACAGATACGCAGTATTTT,CATSGRITDTQYF
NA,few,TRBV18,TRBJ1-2,TGTGCCAGCTCACCCGAAAGAGGAGATGGCTACACCTTC,CASSPERGDGYTF
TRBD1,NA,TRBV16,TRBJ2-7,TGTGCCAGCAGCCCCCCGACAGGGCTCTACGAGCAGTACTTC,CASSPPTGLYEQYF
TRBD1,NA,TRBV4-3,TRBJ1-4,TGCGCCAGCAGCCAAGGGACAGGGGTCGCAACTAATGAAAAACTGTTTTTT,CASSQGTGVATNEKLFF
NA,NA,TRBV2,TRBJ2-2,TGTGCCAGCAAGGAGGAGTACACCGGGGAGCTGTTTTTT,CASKEEYTGELFF
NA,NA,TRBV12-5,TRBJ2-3,TGTGCTAGTGGTATAGACACAGATACGCAGTATTTT,CASGIDTDTQYF